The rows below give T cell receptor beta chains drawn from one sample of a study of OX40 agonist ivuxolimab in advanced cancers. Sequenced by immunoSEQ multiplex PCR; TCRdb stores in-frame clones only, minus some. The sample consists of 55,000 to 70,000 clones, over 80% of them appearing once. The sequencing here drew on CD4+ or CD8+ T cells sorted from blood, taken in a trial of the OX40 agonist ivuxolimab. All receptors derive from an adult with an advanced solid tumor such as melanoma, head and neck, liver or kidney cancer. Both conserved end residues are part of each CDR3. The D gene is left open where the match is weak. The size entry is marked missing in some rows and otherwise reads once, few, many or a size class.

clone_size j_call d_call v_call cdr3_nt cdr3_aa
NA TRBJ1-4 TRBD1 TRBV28 TGTGCCAGCAGTTCTCCGGGACAGTTTGAAAAACTGTTTTTT CASSSPGQFEKLFF
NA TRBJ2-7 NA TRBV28 TGTGCCAGCAGTTTGGTGGGTCCCGAGCAGTACTTC CASSLVGPEQYF
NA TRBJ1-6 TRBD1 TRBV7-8 TGTGCCAGCAGCTTAGAGGCAGGGGGCCCATCACCCCTCCACTTT CASSLEAGGPSPLHF
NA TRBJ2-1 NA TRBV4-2 TGTGCCAGCAGCCAAGAGGGTCGCGCCATCGGGGATGAGCAGTTCTTC CASSQEGRAIGDEQFF
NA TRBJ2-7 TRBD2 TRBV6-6 TGTGCCAGCAGTTACCAACTAGCGGGAGGCCACGAGCAGTACTTC CASSYQLAGGHEQYF
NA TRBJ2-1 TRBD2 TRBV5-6 TGTGCCAGCAGCAGGGGACTAGCGACCTACAATGAGCAGTTCTTC CASSRGLATYNEQFF
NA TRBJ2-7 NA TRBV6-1 TGTGCCAGCAGTGGACAACTGAGCTCCTACGAGCAGTACTTC CASSGQLSSYEQYF
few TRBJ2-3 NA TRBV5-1 TGCGCCAGCAGCTTGGAGGGGAGGAGGACAGATACGCAGTATTTT CASSLEGRRTDTQYF
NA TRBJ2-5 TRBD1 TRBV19 TGTGCCAGTAGTATCGACAGGGGCCAGTTGGGGACCCAGTACTTC CASSIDRGQLGTQYF
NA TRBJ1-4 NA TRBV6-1 TGTGCCAGCAGTCTGAAGCCGGGGACTAATGAAAAACTGTTTTTT CASSLKPGTNEKLFF
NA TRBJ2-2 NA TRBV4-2 TGTGCCAGCAGCTGGGGACCAGCGGATGGGGAGCTGTTTTTT CASSWGPADGELFF
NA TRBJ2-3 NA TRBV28 TGTGCCAGCAGTACCCCGACTGGGCCCGGCACAGATACGCAGTATTTT CASSTPTGPGTDTQYF
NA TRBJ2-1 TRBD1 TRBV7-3 TGTGCCAGCAGCCCAGGACAGGGGTACAATGAGCAGTTCTTC CASSPGQGYNEQFF
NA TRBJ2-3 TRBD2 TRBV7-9 TGTGCCAGCAGCTACACTAGCGGGAGGGCCAGCGATACGCAGTATTTT CASSYTSGRASDTQYF
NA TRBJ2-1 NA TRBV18 TGTGCCAGCTCACCGGGACGGAACAATGAGCAGTTCTTC CASSPGRNNEQFF
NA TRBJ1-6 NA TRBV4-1 TGCGCCAGCAGCCAACAGGGTCGCAATTCACCCCTCCACTTT CASSQQGRNSPLHF
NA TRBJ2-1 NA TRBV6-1 TGTGCCAGCAGACCCCCTCTTTCCGAGCAGTTCTTC CASRPPLSEQFF
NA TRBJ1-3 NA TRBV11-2 TGTGCCAGCAGCCCCTACGGGAGCGGGACGTTAAACACCATATATTTT CASSPYGSGTLNTIYF
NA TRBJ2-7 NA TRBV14 TGTGCCAGCAGCCAAGATCAGGCAGGCCTCTACGAGCAGTACTTC CASSQDQAGLYEQYF
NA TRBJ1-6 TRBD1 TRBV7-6 TGTGCCAGCAGCTTAGATTCAGGGGGTAAGAATTCACCCCTCCACTTT CASSLDSGGKNSPLHF
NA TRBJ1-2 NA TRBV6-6 TGTGCCAGCAGTTGGTCACAAGACAGCTATGGCTACACCTTC CASSWSQDSYGYTF
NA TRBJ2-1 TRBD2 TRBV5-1 TGCGCCAGCAGCTTGGTGGTAGCTAGCGGGAGGGTCGAGCAGTTCTTC CASSLVVASGRVEQFF
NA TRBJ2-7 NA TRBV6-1 TGTGCCAGCAGGTCCCCGGGACACCCCGTCGAGCAGTACTTC CASRSPGHPVEQYF
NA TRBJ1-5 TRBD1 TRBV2 TGTGCCAGCAGCCTACAGGGGGGGCCACGAAGCAATCAGCCCCAGCATTTT CASSLQGGPRSNQPQHF
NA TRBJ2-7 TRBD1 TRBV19 TGTGCCAGTAGTACCGGACAGGGGGCGTTCCACGAGCAGTACTTC CASSTGQGAFHEQYF